This T cell receptor beta chain is from a study of T-cell reconstitution after alpha-beta-depleted transplantation in children. There are a few counts of this clonotype. One end of the junction is discordant with germline, which a read error may explain. TCRbeta library construction was performed incorporating unique molecular identifiers. TCRdb called the PCR reads again in MiXCR, with one record for every CDR3 protein. Found here are some 220,000 distinct CDR3 sequences, 8.5% to 10% of them singletons; the top ten hold around 6.2%. The CDR3 contains 13 residues. Germline V gives CDR1 DFQATT, CDR2 SNEGSKA (reference sequence).

This clonotype was sampled from a human donor who donated a stem cell graft to a child with acute lymphoblastic leukemia. The sequencing here drew on PBMCs from the stem cell graft donor, taken from the stem cell graft. The chain recombines TRBV20-1 with TRBJ2-1; 7 bases are a match to TRBD1. The CDR3 DNA sequence: TGCAGTGCGAGAGAGGGGGCCCCGGATGAGCAGTTCTTC. This translates into CSAREGAPDEQFF.